The 28 T cell receptor beta chains presented below share a single source sample, sequenced in a study of T cell responses to AZD1222 COVID-19 vaccine. Libraries were prepared by immunoSEQ multiplex PCR; TCRdb keeps only in-frame clonotypes and omits some of them. This table has approximately 150,000 clones, around 90% appearing once. The specimen comprised peripheral blood, sampled on day 0 of AZD1222 vaccination. The receptors stem from an adult in good health.

The chain carries TRBV27 and TRBJ1-6; D gene unclear. V was trimmed by 3 bases and J by 9 bases, leaving 12 bases between them. CDR1 is MNHEY, CDR2 SMNVEV, per germline (reference sequence). The CDR3 runs to 14 residues. CDR3 nucleotides: TGTGCCAGCAGTTTCGACCGGCGCAGTTCACCCCTCCACTTT. As protein: CASSFDRRSSPLHF.

This chain links TRBV20-1 with TRBJ1-3; no reliable D call. V lost 3 bases to trimming and J lost 9 bases, with 12 bases between them. This CDR3 has 12 residues. CDR1 DFQATT and CDR2 SNEGSKA come from the germline V gene (reference sequence). The CDR3 sequence is CSASTGLGTIYF. The CDR3 nucleotides are TGCAGTGCTAGTACGGGGTTAGGCACCATATATTTT.

The J gene is TRBJ2-1, the V gene TRBV27; TRBD2 aligns across 7 bases. The CDR3 has 17 amino acids. Germline trimming cut 4 bases from V and 2 bases from J; bases unmatched to any gene: 11. The V gene's germline CDR1 is MNHEY and CDR2 SMNVEV (reference sequence). DNA of the CDR3: TGTGCCAGCAGTTCCGTTCTCCGGGGGGATGCCTACAATGAGCAGTTCTTC. Its protein product is CASSSVLRGDAYNEQFF.

The chain employs TRBV15 and TRBJ2-1; the match to TRBD2 covers 8 bases. Germline-derived CDR1 and CDR2 are LNHNV and YYDKDF (reference sequence). This CDR3 has 14 amino acids. V lost 2 bases, J lost 15 bases, and 12 bases stayed unmatched. In DNA form, the CDR3 reads TGTGCCACCAGCAGACTAGACGGGACTAGGGGTGTGTTCTTC. Amino acid sequence: CATSRLDGTRGVFF.

The chain couples TRBV6-1 to TRBJ2-1; weak D call: TRBD1 (5 bases). With 4 bases removed from V and 3 bases from J, the gap between germline ends came to 16 bases. In germline, CDR1 is MNHNS, CDR2 SASEGT. This CDR3 is 16 amino acids long. The CDR3 sequence: CASSAQGPRGYNEQFF. In DNA form, the CDR3 reads TGTGCCAGCAGTGCCCAGGGTCCAAGGGGCTACAATGAGCAGTTCTTC.

This chain joins TRBV7-2 and TRBJ2-5; D not certain. The germline V and J ends were trimmed by 1 base and 1 base, with 10 bases remaining between them. Germline CDR1 SGHTA, CDR2 FQGNSA. CDR3 size: 15 residues. The CDR3 DNA reads TGTGCCAGCAGCTTAGGCACAGCCTTCCAAGAGACCCAGTACTTC. Translation: CASSLGTAFQETQYF.

The chain carries TRBV4-1 and TRBJ1-2; weak D call: TRBD1 (6 bases). The CDR3 extends over 16 amino acids. Germline V gives CDR1 MGHRA, CDR2 YSYEKL. V was trimmed by 1 base and J by 4 bases, leaving 16 bases between them. In nucleotides, the CDR3 is TGCGCCAGCAGCCAAGTCCCTAGGGGGGGCTCCTATGGCTACACCTTC. It is translated as CASSQVPRGGSYGYTF.

The chain uses TRBV7-3 and TRBJ2-1, with 9 bases matching TRBD2. V was pared by 3 bases and J by 0 bases, with 3 bases of the junction left unmatched. In germline, CDR1 is SGHTA, CDR2 FQGTGA. The length of the CDR3 is 16 residues. The CDR3: CASSLVSGSSYNEQFF. The CDR3 region has the DNA TGTGCCAGCAGCTTGGTTAGCGGGAGCTCCTACAATGAGCAGTTCTTC.

The chain links TRBV6-5 to TRBJ2-1, with 10 bases matching TRBD2. This CDR3 has 15 residues. Germline V CDR1 and CDR2: MNHEY, SVGAGI. V lost 2 bases to trimming and J lost 10 bases; unmatched junction nucleotides: 8. The CDR3 loop is CASSYVSGGAGEQFF. CDR3 nucleotides: TGTGCCAGCAGTTACGTAAGCGGGGGGGCTGGGGAGCAGTTCTTC.

This clone was seen more than once but under ten times. The rearrangement joins TRBV5-5 to TRBJ1-2; 7 bases are a match to TRBD1. This CDR3 spans 14 amino acids. Trimming cost V 4 bases and J 4 bases; bases outside gene matches: 7. Germline assignment: CDR1 SGHKS and CDR2 YYEKEE (reference sequence). This chain's CDR3 is CASSPGGGGYGYTF. The CDR3 bases are TGTGCCAGCAGCCCCGGAGGGGGCGGCTATGGCTACACCTTC.

This CDR3 reads CASSNTGYNEQFF. For the CDR3, the DNA is TGTGCCAGCAGTAATACAGGGTACAATGAGCAGTTCTTC. The chain carries TRBV5-4 and TRBJ2-1, with TRBD1 as a possible D gene (6 bases). Germline CDR1 is SGHNT and CDR2 is YYREEE (reference sequence). This CDR3 has 13 residues. Trimming removed 5 bases at V and 4 bases at J, with 10 bases between.

The genes are TRBV7-2 and TRBJ2-7, with 7 nucleotides matching TRBD2. The CDR3 has 14 residues. V was clipped by 3 bases and J by 2 bases; unmatched bases: 4. From germline, CDR1 is SGHTA and CDR2 FQGNSA. This chain's CDR3 is CASSFERGAYEQYF. The CDR3 DNA follows: TGTGCCAGCAGCTTTGAGCGGGGAGCCTACGAGCAGTACTTC.

CDR3 nucleotides: TGTGCCAGCAGTGAATTTGTAGACGATGAGCAGTTCTTC. It codes for CASSEFVDDEQFF. The chain couples TRBV2 to TRBJ2-1; D remains ambiguous. The V end lost 2 bases, the J end lost 8 bases, and 10 bases lay between the germline ends. The germline gives CDR1 SNHLY, CDR2 FYNNEI. The CDR3 length is 13 residues.

This CDR3 reads CASAVGGGKEQFF. The CDR3 nucleotides read TGTGCCAGCGCGGTGGGTGGGGGCAAGGAGCAGTTCTTC. The chain uses TRBV11-3 and TRBJ2-1; D perhaps matches TRBD1 (6 bases). From germline, CDR1 is SGHNT and CDR2 YENEEA. The CDR3 sequence is 13 residues long. V was clipped by 8 bases and J by 10 bases, with 18 bases between them. The variable domain in full, with the rest retrieved from reference TRBV11-3 and TRBJ2-1, is EAGVVQSPRYKIIEKKQPVAFWCNPISGHNTLYWYLQNLGQGPELLIRYENEEAVDDSQLPKDRFSAERLKGVDSTLKIQPAELGDSAVYLCASAVGGGKEQFFGPGTRLTVL.

The chain uses TRBV6-8 and TRBJ2-5; D gene ambiguous. The CDR3 runs to 15 residues. CDR1 and CDR2 (germline): MNHGY, SAAAGT. Trimming removed 5 bases from V and 0 bases from J, with 13 bases in between. The CDR3 bases are TGTGCCAGCAGTCCCGGGCCCAAGTACCAAGAGACCCAGTACTTC. Encoded protein: CASSPGPKYQETQYF.

This clone was seen only once. The chain has TRBV6-1 and TRBJ1-5; 7 bases map to TRBD1. The CDR3 contains 15 residues. After removal of 3 bases from V and 0 bases from J, the junction contained 2 bases not matched to a gene. The V gene's germline CDR1 is MNHNS and CDR2 SASEGT. CDR3 DNA sequence: TGTGCCAGCAGTGATGGGGACAGTAGCAATCAGCCCCAGCATTTT. Translation: CASSDGDSSNQPQHF.

This clone was found a few times. This sequence joins TRBV6-5 and TRBJ2-3; TRBD2 matches at 10 bases. CDR3 size: 16 residues. With 1 base clipped from V and 0 bases from J, the junction kept 1 base outside the gene matches. Germline CDR1 MNHEY, CDR2 SVGAGI. This CDR3 reads CASSYLTSGSTDTQYF. The CDR3 DNA follows: TGTGCCAGCAGTTACTTGACTAGCGGGAGCACAGATACGCAGTATTTT.

This chain uses TRBV27 with TRBJ2-5; maybe TRBD2 (6 bases). V was shortened by 5 bases and J by 4 bases, with 11 bases between the two germline ends. The germline V gene has CDR1 MNHEY and CDR2 SMNVEV (reference sequence). The CDR3 contains 13 residues. The CDR3 loop is CASSVYGGETQYF. CDR3 DNA sequence: TGTGCCAGCAGTGTCTACGGGGGAGAGACCCAGTACTTC.

This rearrangement joins TRBV7-9 to TRBJ1-2, with D possibly matching TRBD1 (6 bases). The CDR3 contains 16 residues. Germline values: CDR1 SEHNR, CDR2 FQNEAQ (reference sequence). Trimming removed 1 base from V and 5 bases from J, with 17 bases in between. The CDR3 region is CASSLGPRGVQYGYTF. In nucleotides, the CDR3 is TGTGCCAGCAGCTTAGGGCCTAGGGGGGTACAATATGGCTACACCTTC.

J is TRBJ1-5 and V is TRBV7-9; 7 bases line up with TRBD1. Germline trimming cut 6 bases from V and 0 bases from J; bases unmatched to any gene: 17. Germline lookup yields CDR1 SEHNR and CDR2 FQNEAQ (reference sequence). The CDR3 runs 19 residues. The DNA of the CDR3 is TGTGCCAGCAGTCCATCACAGGACAGGTGGAGCTATAGCAATCAGCCCCAGCATTTT. It specifies CASSPSQDRWSYSNQPQHF.

This sequence joins TRBV16 and TRBJ1-5, with 7 nucleotides matching TRBD1. The CDR3 runs to 18 residues. V lost 4 bases, J lost 2 bases, and 14 bases stayed unmatched. From germline, CDR1 is KGHSY and CDR2 FQNENV. The DNA of the CDR3 is TGTGCCAGCAGCCCCCGGAAGTACAGGGGCGGCGGCAATCAGCCCCAGCATTTT. This sequence encodes CASSPRKYRGGGNQPQHF.

The chain has TRBV2 and TRBJ1-2; TRBD1 aligns across 8 bases. CDR3 size: 17 residues. The J segment lost 3 bases and the V segment lost 1 base, leaving 10 bases of the junction unmatched. Per the germline V gene, CDR1 is SNHLY and CDR2 is FYNNEI. The CDR3, as DNA: TGTGCCAGCAGTGAAGGGGGCGACTGGGACAGGTACTATGGCTACACCTTC. Its protein is CASSEGGDWDRYYGYTF.

The CDR3 sequence: CASSFLGLAGGYYEQYF. The CDR3 nucleotides read TGCGCCAGCAGCTTTCTGGGACTAGCGGGGGGATACTACGAGCAGTACTTC. This chain joins TRBV4-1 and TRBJ2-7, with 15 nucleotides matching TRBD2. After removal of 5 bases from V and 3 bases from J, the junction contained 8 bases not matched to a gene. The CDR3 runs to 17 residues. CDR1 and CDR2 (germline): MGHRA, YSYEKL.

This sequence joins TRBV19 and TRBJ1-5; a possible D gene is TRBD1 (6 bases). Germline V gene sequence: CDR1 LNHDA, CDR2 SQIVND (reference sequence). The CDR3 runs to 13 residues. Trimming stripped 5 bases from V and 7 bases from J, with 12 bases between. The CDR3 reads CASSDRSMQPQHF. In nucleotides, the CDR3 is TGTGCCAGTAGTGACAGGAGCATGCAGCCCCAGCATTTT.

In this sample, this clone turned up once. The rearrangement joins TRBV5-4 to TRBJ2-1; TRBD2 agrees at 8 bases. CDR3 length: 12 residues. Germline CDR1 and CDR2: SGHNT and YYREEE (reference sequence). V dropped 10 bases and J dropped 5; count of bases not matched to a gene: 5. The CDR3 sequence: CAAGGGNNEQFF. CDR3 bases: TGTGCCGCAGGCGGGGGGAACAATGAGCAGTTCTTC.

Concerning this clone itself: This CDR3 is also generated by other DNA sequences in the sample. The V gene is TRBV5-1, the J gene TRBJ2-7, with a possible D match to TRBD1 (6 bases). The length of the CDR3 is 14 residues. The V end lost 1 base, the J end lost 1 base, and 9 bases lay between the germline ends. The germline CDR1 and CDR2 sequences are SGHRS and YFSETQ. The CDR3: CASSLSGVSYEQYF. DNA for the CDR3: TGCGCCAGCAGCTTGTCAGGGGTGTCCTACGAGCAGTACTTC.

The chain combines TRBV6-5 with TRBJ1-4; D perhaps matches TRBD1 (6 bases). V was trimmed by 11 bases and J by 4 bases, leaving 14 bases between them. This CDR3 has 13 amino acids. The germline V gene has CDR1 MNHEY and CDR2 SVGAGI. In DNA form, the CDR3 reads TGTGCCGGGGGGGCAGTAGGTAATGAAAAACTGTTTTTT. It yields the protein CAGGAVGNEKLFF.

The rearrangement links TRBV6-5 to TRBJ2-7; 13 nucleotides agree with TRBD2. The V segment lost 2 bases and the J segment 6 bases; nucleotides outside the gene matches: 4. CDR1 is MNHEY, CDR2 SVGAGI, per germline. The CDR3 totals 15 residues. CDR3 in DNA: TGTGCCAGCAGTTACAAGGGACTAGCGGGATCCGAGCAGTACTTC. Translation gives CASSYKGLAGSEQYF.